The 13 T cell receptor beta chains reported below all come from one sample, sequenced in a study of identical twins. TCRdb fed the 5' RACE reads into MiXCR, producing one record per CDR3 protein. Counted here are about 530,000 distinct CDR3 sequences, around 24% occurring once; the ten biggest clones make up approximately 0.52%. These data were also filed under a second study, of yellow fever vaccine responses in identical twins.

The sequencing input was CD4+ T cells sorted from blood. The origin of the receptors is a woman younger than 35 in good health.

This clonotype was counted a few times. The gene calls are TRBV11-2 and TRBJ2-2, with 10 bases aligning to TRBD2. The CDR3 loop spans 18 amino acids. V was clipped by 0 bases and J by 5 bases; unmatched bases: 9. Germline V gives CDR1 SGHAT, CDR2 FQNNGV. CDR3 nucleotide sequence: TGTGCCAGCAGCTTAGATGCGAGACTAGCGGGTTTAACCGGGGAGCTGTTTTTT. Translating it yields CASSLDARLAGLTGELFF.

V gene TRBV3-1 combines with J gene TRBJ1-1; 10 nucleotides agree with TRBD1. From germline, CDR1 is LGHDT and CDR2 YNNKEL (reference sequence). With V trimmed by 5 bases and J by 1 base, 7 bases remained unmatched. There are 16 residues in the CDR3. CDR3 nucleotide sequence: TGTGCCAGCAGCAACGACAGGGGGCGAGGGAACACTGAAGCTTTCTTT. Translating gives CASSNDRGRGNTEAFF. The complete variable domain, with remaining parts taken from reference TRBV3-1 and TRBJ1-1, reads DTAVSQTPKYLVTQMGNDKSIKCEQNLGHDTMYWYKQDSKKFLKIMFSYNNKELIINETVPNRFSPKSPDKAHLNLHINSLELGDSAVYFCASSNDRGRGNTEAFFGQGTRLTVV.

This clonotype was recorded a few times. This chain links TRBV19 with TRBJ1-4; 8 bases map to TRBD1. The ends lost 5 bases at V and 13 bases at J; junction bases unmatched: 6. Germline CDR1 is LNHDA and CDR2 is SQIVND (reference sequence). The CDR3 length is 12 residues. CDR3 in amino acids: CASSPSDRALFF. The DNA for the CDR3 is TGTGCCAGTAGTCCCTCGGACAGGGCACTGTTTTTT. Full variable domain (outside the CDR3, taken from reference TRBV19 and TRBJ1-4): DGGITQSPKYLFRKEGQNVTLSCEQNLNHDAMYWYRQDPGQGLRLIYYSQIVNDFQKGDIAEGYSVSREKKESFPLTVTSAQKNPTAFYLCASSPSDRALFFGSGTQLSVL.

The sample holds one count of this clonotype. The genes are TRBV10-2 and TRBJ2-5; possibly TRBD1 or TRBD2 for D (6 bases each). CDR1 and CDR2 (germline): WSHSY, SAAADI. V was shortened by 8 bases and J by 1 base, with 23 bases between the two germline ends. The CDR3 consists of 17 residues. The CDR3 DNA follows: TGCGCCAGCCGGGGGCAGGGGTTCGTGTTGGGCCAAGAGACCCAGTACTTC. As protein: CASRGQGFVLGQETQYF.

This clonotype was recorded a few times. V is TRBV29-1 and J is TRBJ2-1; 10 bases are a match to TRBD2. Looked up from germline, CDR1 is SQVTM and CDR2 is ANQGSEA. This CDR3 region has 16 residues. V lost 5 bases and J lost 7; bases outside the gene matches: 14. The CDR3 DNA follows: TGCAGCGTTCGAAAGGGGCCGGGACTAGCGTTAAATGAGCAGTTCTTC. It yields the protein CSVRKGPGLALNEQFF.

The CDR3 DNA is TGTGCCAGCATTGGGGGTTTGGGCACTGAAGCTTTCTTT. Translating gives CASIGGLGTEAFF. The chain is built from TRBV12-3 or TRBV12-4 and TRBJ1-1; possible D gene TRBD1, 5 bases. The CDR3 totals 13 residues. Trimming removed 7 bases at V and 4 bases at J, with 13 bases between.

The chain recombines TRBV20-1 with TRBJ2-7, with D possibly TRBD1 on 5 matching bases. Germline V gene sequence: CDR1 DFQATT, CDR2 SNEGSKA (reference sequence). Trimming left V 6 bases short and J 3 bases short, with 18 bases between. This CDR3 is built from 14 residues. The CDR3, as DNA: TGCAGTGCAAAGCCTCGAGACAGCCTCTACGAGCAGTACTTC. It codes for CSAKPRDSLYEQYF.

CDR3 in amino acids: CASSVPIAGSTGELFF. The CDR3 region has the DNA TGTGCCAGCAGTGTACCAATAGCGGGAAGCACCGGGGAGCTGTTTTTT. The chain employs TRBV12-3 or TRBV12-4 and TRBJ2-2; 8 bases line up with TRBD2. The CDR3 has 16 amino acids. Losses at the gene ends were 5 bases for V and 4 bases for J; bases not matched to a gene: 9.

This clonotype was found a few times. The chain recombines TRBV3-1 with TRBJ2-7; TRBD2 matches 12 bases. This CDR3 has 16 residues. The germline gives CDR1 LGHDT, CDR2 YNNKEL (reference sequence). The ends lost 2 bases at V and 0 bases at J; junction bases unmatched: 2. CDR3 bases: TGTGCCAGCAGCCAACCGACTAGCGGGAGCTCCTACGAGCAGTACTTC. Its translation is CASSQPTSGSSYEQYF.

At least ten counts were recorded for this clonotype. The V gene is TRBV10-3, the J gene TRBJ2-2; 7 bases map to TRBD2. V was pared by 6 bases and J by 6 bases, with 4 bases of the junction left unmatched. CDR3 size: 13 residues. Looked up from germline, CDR1 is ENHRY and CDR2 is SYGVKD. CDR3 residues: CAISGLVPGELFF. In DNA, the CDR3 is TGTGCCATCAGCGGACTAGTCCCCGGGGAGCTGTTTTTT.

V gene TRBV12-3 or TRBV12-4 combines with J gene TRBJ1-6; unclear D gene. Trimming took 6 bases from V and 0 from J, leaving 15 bases between them. This CDR3 is 17 amino acids long. CDR3 protein: CASSDLGRSSYNSPLHF. CDR3 nucleotides: TGTGCCAGCAGCGACTTGGGCAGGAGCTCCTATAATTCACCCCTCCACTTT.

This clonotype was detected many times. This chain links TRBV24-1 with TRBJ2-1; 7 bases agree with TRBD2. With V trimmed by 9 bases and J by 4 bases, 17 bases remained unmatched. CDR3 length equals 17 residues. Germline-derived CDR1 and CDR2 are KGHDR and SFDVKD. The CDR3 DNA sequence: TGTGCCACCTCCGGGGGAGGGCATACAGCGCTTTACAATGAGCAGTTCTTC. Amino acids: CATSGGGHTALYNEQFF.

In its sample, this clonotype was seen a few times. The V gene is TRBV4-1, the J gene TRBJ1-1; 7 bases fit TRBD1. The CDR3 loop spans 18 amino acids. The V gene end was trimmed by 4 bases and the J gene end by 0 bases; junction bases not matched to a gene: 14. Germline values: CDR1 MGHRA, CDR2 YSYEKL. CDR3 protein: CASSPAGLQGVMNTEAFF. CDR3 DNA sequence: TGCGCCAGCAGCCCAGCGGGACTCCAGGGGGTCATGAACACTGAAGCTTTCTTT.